The 22 T cell receptor beta chains reported below all come from one sample, sequenced in a study of regulatory T cells in long-lasting Graves disease. CDR3-region Arm-PCR and iRepertoire HTBI primers produced the TCR beta libraries. Each CDR3 protein is one row after TCRdb ran MiXCR on the multiplex PCR reads. The table includes 500,000 or so distinct CDR3 sequences, 16% detected once. Time point denoted: newly diagnosed GD, antithyroid drugs for less than 3 months. Construction of the TCR library relied on RNA isolated from PBMCs. These sequences were also reported in another study, on T cells in Graves' hyperthyroidism and ophthalmopathy.

The input for sequencing was peripheral blood mononuclear cells (PBMCs), taken at new diagnosis, from a patient treated with antithyroid drugs. The receptors stem from a woman aged 40-65 years with Graves disease.

The V call is TRBV25-1, the J call TRBJ1-1; D possibly corresponds to TRBD1 (5 bases). CDR3 length: 12 residues. V was trimmed by 7 bases and J by 1 base, leaving 7 bases between them. Germline loops: CDR1 MGHDK, CDR2 SYGVNS. The CDR3 loop reads CASMQGNTEAFF. Here the CDR3 DNA reads TGTGCCAGCATGCAGGGGAACACTGAAGCTTTCTTT.

This clonotype appeared many times. This sequence joins TRBV2 and TRBJ1-2; maybe TRBD1 (5 bases). CDR1 and CDR2 (germline): SNHLY, FYNNEI. Trimming pared 6 bases from V and 7 bases from J, leaving 18 bases between. The CDR3 covers 14 residues. This CDR3 is CASRGTSTWSGYTF. The CDR3 region has the DNA TGTGCCAGCAGGGGGACCTCTACCTGGAGTGGCTACACCTTC.

This clonotype has just a few counts. The gene calls are TRBV11-3 and TRBJ2-2, with TRBD1 matching over 9 bases. V gave up 5 bases and J gave up 2 bases; unmatched junction bases: 6. CDR3 length: 16 residues. Germline V gene sequence: CDR1 SGHNT, CDR2 YENEEA. This chain's CDR3 is CASSRTGGRNTGELFF. In DNA, the CDR3 is TGTGCCAGCAGCCGAACAGGGGGCAGAAACACCGGGGAGCTGTTTTTT.

This clonotype has just a few counts. The V call is TRBV13, the J call TRBJ2-7, with D perhaps given as TRBD1 or TRBD2 (5 bases each). The CDR3 covers 14 residues. Germline CDR1 is PRHDT and CDR2 is FYEKMQ (reference sequence). Deletions cut 6 bases from V and 2 bases from J, with 14 bases between. CDR3: CASSMGELAYEQYF. CDR3 DNA: TGTGCCAGCAGTATGGGGGAGTTAGCCTACGAGCAGTACTTC.

V usage is TRBV27 and J usage is TRBJ1-4, with D possibly TRBD1 on 6 matching bases. The V and J ends lost 10 bases and 2 bases respectively, with 14 bases between them. Per germline, CDR1 MNHEY and CDR2 SMNVEV (reference sequence). The CDR3 totals 14 residues. The CDR3 coding sequence is TGTGCCACCATGGGCGGACAGACTAATGAAAAACTGTTTTTT. This sequence encodes CATMGGQTNEKLFF.

This clonotype occurred many times. This chain joins TRBV18 and TRBJ1-5; D ambiguous. V was shortened by 4 bases and J by 3 bases, with 10 bases between the two germline ends. The V gene's germline CDR1 is KGHSH and CDR2 LQKENI. The CDR3 covers 14 residues. For the CDR3, the DNA is TGTGCCAGCTCACTAAACAGCGACAATCAGCCCCAGCATTTT. As protein: CASSLNSDNQPQHF.

The chain uses TRBV6-1 and TRBJ1-2; the D is unclear. Between the trimmed V and J ends, which lost 1 base and 6 bases, there was a span of 9 bases. This CDR3 has 13 residues. CDR1 and CDR2 (germline): MNHNS, SASEGT. The CDR3 protein is CASSEGFMDGYTF. For the CDR3, the DNA is TGTGCCAGCAGTGAAGGGTTCATGGATGGCTACACCTTC.

This clonotype has at least ten counts. V and J are TRBV12-3 or TRBV12-4 and TRBJ2-3; D is possibly TRBD2 (5 bases). V was shortened by 5 bases and J by 4 bases, with 13 bases between the two germline ends. This CDR3 has 14 residues. This CDR3 reads CASSRGPQPDTQYF. In nucleotides, the CDR3 is TGTGCCAGCAGTCGCGGGCCTCAACCAGATACGCAGTATTTT.

This clonotype was detected a few times. The chain carries TRBV9 and TRBJ2-1; D remains ambiguous. The V end was cut by 4 bases, the J end by 9 bases, with 17 bases between. The CDR3 runs 14 residues. Germline V gives CDR1 SGDLS, CDR2 YYNGEE. CDR3 sequence reads: CASSPPMAGVEQFF. Written as DNA, the CDR3 is TGTGCCAGCAGCCCTCCCATGGCAGGAGTTGAGCAGTTCTTC.

This clonotype appeared a few times. CDR3 region: CASSVDAGDTEAFF. In DNA, the CDR3 is TGTGCCAGCAGCGTAGATGCAGGGGACACTGAAGCTTTCTTT. The chain couples TRBV9 to TRBJ1-1; TRBD1 might be the D (6 bases). The CDR3 length is 14 residues. The germline V gene has CDR1 SGDLS and CDR2 YYNGEE. Trimming shortened V by 0 bases and J by 3 bases, and 9 bases separated the two germline ends.

This clonotype was detected a few times. The chain joins TRBV7-6 to TRBJ2-1, with D hard to call. The germline V gene encodes CDR1 SGHVS and CDR2 FNYEAQ. Trimming removed 8 bases at V and 6 bases at J, with 23 bases between. The CDR3 extends over 16 amino acids. CDR3 amino acids: CASLDRPVSSVNEQFF. In nucleotides, the CDR3 is TGTGCCAGCCTTGATCGGCCTGTTTCTTCTGTCAATGAGCAGTTCTTC.

This clonotype was seen many times. This chain joins TRBV28 and TRBJ1-5; D is unclear. The CDR3 has 15 amino acids. From germline, CDR1 is MDHEN and CDR2 SYDVKM. Trimming removed 4 bases at V and 3 bases at J, with 13 bases between. The CDR3 region has the DNA TGTGCCAGCAGTTCCGTGTGGAAGGACAATCAGCCCCAGCATTTT. Its protein product is CASSSVWKDNQPQHF.

This clonotype was counted at least ten times. This chain joins TRBV28 and TRBJ2-7; TRBD1 matches at 7 bases. After removal of 5 bases from V and 7 bases from J, the junction contained 11 bases not matched to a gene. Germline V lookup: CDR1 MDHEN, CDR2 SYDVKM. This CDR3 has 14 residues. The CDR3 region has the DNA TGTGCCAGCAGTGCTCCGGGACAGAGGACAGAGCAGTACTTC. As protein: CASSAPGQRTEQYF.

This clonotype has ten or more counts. The chain is built from TRBV7-9 and TRBJ1-2; 7 positions match TRBD1. The trim removed 5 bases at V and 2 bases at J, leaving 8 bases unmatched. This CDR3 is built from 15 residues. Germline lookup yields CDR1 SEHNR and CDR2 FQNEAQ (reference sequence). CDR3 nucleotides: TGTGCCAGCAGCCCTCTGACAGGGACGAACTATGGCTACACCTTC. Its translation is CASSPLTGTNYGYTF.

The CDR3 reads CAWSPGLNTEAFF. For the CDR3, the DNA is TGTGCCTGGAGTCCGGGCCTGAACACTGAAGCTTTCTTT. The chain carries TRBV30 and TRBJ1-1, with no clear D. Per germline, CDR1 GTSNPN and CDR2 SVGIG (reference sequence). The CDR3 is 13 residues long. V was shortened by 2 bases and J by 0 bases, with 7 bases between the two germline ends.

There are many counts of this clonotype. This chain joins TRBV11-2 and TRBJ2-4; D is possibly TRBD1 (6 bases). The germline V gene has CDR1 SGHAT and CDR2 FQNNGV. With 0 bases removed from V and 14 bases from J, the gap between germline ends came to 14 bases. The CDR3 length is 13 residues. The CDR3 bases are TGTGCCAGCAGCTTAGATCTGGGGGCGGAAGAGTACTTC. Its protein product is CASSLDLGAEEYF. Complete variable domain (other parts from reference TRBV11-2 and TRBJ2-4): EAGVAQSPRYKIIEKRQSVAFWCNPISGHATLYWYQQILGQGPKLLIQFQNNGVVDDSQLPKDRFSAERLKGVDSTLKIQPAKLEDSAVYLCASSLDLGAEEYFGAGTRLSVL.

This clonotype was detected a few times. The V and J genes are TRBV11-2 and TRBJ1-6; D is undetermined. Germline lookup yields CDR1 SGHAT and CDR2 FQNNGV. The CDR3 loop spans 15 amino acids. Trimming removed 0 bases at V and 2 bases at J, with 5 bases between. In DNA, the CDR3 is TGTGCCAGCAGCTTAGACAGAGCCTATAATTCACCCCTCCACTTT. It translates to CASSLDRAYNSPLHF.

The CDR3 DNA follows: TGCGCCAGCAGTACGCGGGCCGGGGGGAAGTACAATGAGCAGTTCTTC. Translated: CASSTRAGGKYNEQFF. The V gene is TRBV10-2, the J gene TRBJ2-1; 7 bases align to TRBD2. CDR1 is WSHSY and CDR2 is SAAADI in the germline V gene. V was pared by 5 bases and J by 4 bases, with 11 bases of the junction left unmatched. CDR3 length equals 16 residues.

This clonotype was picked up many times. This rearrangement joins TRBV28 to TRBJ1-1, with D possibly TRBD1 on 6 matching bases. Trimming stripped 3 bases from V and 0 bases from J, with 11 bases between. Germline lookup yields CDR1 MDHEN and CDR2 SYDVKM. The CDR3 covers 15 residues. This chain's CDR3 is CASSFGGALNTEAFF. CDR3 nucleotide sequence: TGTGCCAGCAGTTTTGGGGGGGCTCTGAACACTGAAGCTTTCTTT.

This clonotype was counted at least ten times. The chain uses TRBV6-1 and TRBJ1-1; D not certain. This CDR3 spans 13 amino acids. The V end was cut by 8 bases, the J end by 3 bases, with 13 bases between. In germline, CDR1 is MNHNS, CDR2 SASEGT. The CDR3: CASAGVGYTEAFF. In nucleotides, the CDR3 is TGTGCCAGCGCCGGGGTGGGGTACACTGAAGCTTTCTTT.

The chain has TRBV20-1 and TRBJ1-2, with D unresolved. The germline V gene encodes CDR1 DFQATT and CDR2 SNEGSKA (reference sequence). CDR3 length equals 10 residues. The ends were cut back, 5 bases at V and 8 bases at J, with 9 bases in the middle. Here the CDR3 reads CSAGSVGYTF. The CDR3 bases are TGCAGTGCTGGGTCAGTGGGCTACACCTTC.

This clonotype was observed once. The chain's CDR3 is CASSRTQGSPTGANVLTF. CDR3 DNA sequence: TGTGCCAGCTCACGGACACAGGGGAGCCCCACTGGGGCCAACGTCCTGACTTTC. The chain carries TRBV18 and TRBJ2-6; 7 bases are shared with TRBD1. The J segment lost 2 bases and the V segment lost 4 bases, leaving 11 bases of the junction unmatched. The CDR3 contains 18 residues. CDR1 and CDR2 (germline): KGHSH, LQKENI.